Listed below are T cell receptor beta chains from one sample, sequenced in a study of T cell responses to AZD1222 COVID-19 vaccine. Clones were sequenced by immunoSEQ multiplex PCR, and TCRdb holds only the in-frame ones, with some missing. The sample has around 76,000 clones; about 83% are singletons. Here the sequenced sample was peripheral blood, taken on day 0 of AZD1222 vaccination. These receptors were obtained from an adult in good health. Each CDR3 is given with its conserved first and last residue. The order of the fields is D gene, J gene, clone size, V gene, CDR3 protein, CDR3 DNA. The D gene is left open where the match is weak. Only some rows state a clone size, as once, few, many or a class for expanded clones.

D gene: -
J gene: TRBJ2-7
clone size: -
V gene: TRBV9
CDR3 protein: CASSAAVGGELYEQYF
CDR3 DNA: TGTGCCAGCAGCGCCGCCGTCGGGGGCGAGTTATACGAGCAGTACTTC

D gene: -
J gene: TRBJ2-7
clone size: -
V gene: TRBV5-5
CDR3 protein: CASSLFAGGPYEQYF
CDR3 DNA: TGTGCCAGCAGCTTGTTCGCGGGCGGGCCCTACGAGCAGTACTTC

D gene: TRBD2
J gene: TRBJ2-7
clone size: -
V gene: TRBV9
CDR3 protein: CASSVVGGGRDEQYF
CDR3 DNA: TGTGCCAGCAGCGTAGTAGGGGGCGGGAGGGACGAGCAGTACTTC

D gene: TRBD2
J gene: TRBJ2-3
clone size: -
V gene: TRBV7-2
CDR3 protein: CASSLSGGNVDTQYF
CDR3 DNA: TGTGCCAGCAGCTTGAGCGGGGGGAACGTGGATACGCAGTATTTT

D gene: TRBD1
J gene: TRBJ1-5
clone size: -
V gene: TRBV3-1/TRBV3-2
CDR3 protein: CASSHSGRGQPQHF
CDR3 DNA: TGTGCCAGCAGCCACTCAGGCAGGGGGCAACCCCAGCATTTT

D gene: -
J gene: TRBJ2-5
clone size: -
V gene: TRBV4-3
CDR3 protein: CASSQGGTRSLQETQYF
CDR3 DNA: TGCGCCAGCAGCCAGGGGGGCACTAGGTCCCTCCAAGAGACCCAGTACTTC

D gene: -
J gene: TRBJ1-2
clone size: -
V gene: TRBV19
CDR3 protein: CASSISSGTNYGYTF
CDR3 DNA: TGTGCCAGTAGTATATCATCGGGCACTAACTATGGCTACACCTTC

D gene: TRBD2
J gene: TRBJ2-5
clone size: -
V gene: TRBV18
CDR3 protein: CASSSGLAGVEAQYF
CDR3 DNA: TGTGCCAGCTCATCCGGACTAGCGGGGGTGGAGGCCCAGTACTTC

D gene: -
J gene: TRBJ1-3
clone size: few
V gene: TRBV3-1/TRBV3-2
CDR3 protein: CASSQGGWAGNTIYF
CDR3 DNA: TGTGCCAGCAGCCAGGGGGGCTGGGCCGGAAACACCATATATTTT

D gene: -
J gene: TRBJ1-1
clone size: medium-sized
V gene: TRBV27
CDR3 protein: CASSPPGDTEAFF
CDR3 DNA: TGTGCCAGCAGTCCCCCGGGGGACACTGAAGCTTTCTTT

D gene: -
J gene: TRBJ2-7
clone size: -
V gene: TRBV12-3/TRBV12-4
CDR3 protein: CASSFRAVDEQYF
CDR3 DNA: TGTGCCAGCAGTTTTAGGGCCGTCGACGAGCAGTACTTC

D gene: TRBD1
J gene: TRBJ1-2
clone size: -
V gene: TRBV2
CDR3 protein: CASSPSTGVDYGYTF
CDR3 DNA: TGTGCCAGCAGTCCATCGACAGGGGTGGACTATGGCTACACCTTC

D gene: -
J gene: TRBJ1-5
clone size: once
V gene: TRBV4-1
CDR3 protein: CASSQGLQPQHF
CDR3 DNA: TGCGCCAGCAGCCAAGGGCTTCAGCCCCAGCATTTT

D gene: TRBD1
J gene: TRBJ1-5
clone size: -
V gene: TRBV3-1/TRBV3-2
CDR3 protein: CASSLTGQPQHF
CDR3 DNA: TGTGCCAGCAGCCTGACAGGGCAGCCCCAGCATTTT

D gene: TRBD2
J gene: TRBJ2-5
clone size: -
V gene: TRBV28
CDR3 protein: CASGERGGQETQYF
CDR3 DNA: TGTGCCAGCGGTGAGCGGGGGGGCCAAGAGACCCAGTACTTC

D gene: -
J gene: TRBJ2-3
clone size: -
V gene: TRBV6-5
CDR3 protein: CASSPQGTDTDTQYF
CDR3 DNA: TGTGCCAGCAGCCCGCAGGGGACCGACACAGATACGCAGTATTTT

D gene: TRBD2
J gene: TRBJ2-5
clone size: -
V gene: TRBV4-1
CDR3 protein: CASSRGGLADQETQYF
CDR3 DNA: TGCGCCAGCAGCCGCGGGGGACTAGCGGACCAAGAGACCCAGTACTTC

D gene: -
J gene: TRBJ2-1
clone size: -
V gene: TRBV2
CDR3 protein: CASSSTGQLTSEQFF
CDR3 DNA: TGTGCCAGCTCCTCTACCGGGCAGCTTACAAGTGAGCAGTTCTTC

D gene: TRBD2
J gene: TRBJ2-5
clone size: -
V gene: TRBV7-3
CDR3 protein: CASSLQASGGPQYF
CDR3 DNA: TGTGCCAGCAGCTTACAGGCTAGCGGGGGGCCCCAGTACTTC

D gene: TRBD1
J gene: TRBJ1-6
clone size: -
V gene: TRBV14
CDR3 protein: CASSPSGGGPYSPLHF
CDR3 DNA: TGTGCCAGCAGCCCGTCGGGAGGGGGCCCCTATTCACCCCTCCACTTT

D gene: -
J gene: TRBJ1-1
clone size: -
V gene: TRBV29-1
CDR3 protein: CSVGGDMAGTEAFF
CDR3 DNA: TGCAGCGTTGGTGGGGACATGGCGGGCACTGAAGCTTTCTTT

D gene: TRBD1
J gene: TRBJ2-3
clone size: -
V gene: TRBV5-1
CDR3 protein: CASSLLAQGPDTQYF
CDR3 DNA: TGCGCCAGCAGCCTCCTGGCACAGGGGCCAGATACGCAGTATTTT

D gene: TRBD1
J gene: TRBJ1-6
clone size: -
V gene: TRBV5-1
CDR3 protein: CASSLNGQGDSPLHF
CDR3 DNA: TGCGCCAGCAGCTTAAATGGACAGGGCGATTCACCCCTCCACTTT

D gene: -
J gene: TRBJ1-3
clone size: -
V gene: TRBV3-1/TRBV3-2
CDR3 protein: CASSQDRGRNTIYF
CDR3 DNA: TGTGCCAGCAGCCAAGACCGGGGACGAAACACCATATATTTT

D gene: -
J gene: TRBJ2-7
clone size: -
V gene: TRBV6-6
CDR3 protein: CASSRGTWEQYF
CDR3 DNA: TGTGCCAGCAGTAGAGGGACTTGGGAGCAGTACTTC

D gene: -
J gene: TRBJ1-5
clone size: -
V gene: TRBV27
CDR3 protein: CASSPYRPGLRVNQPQHF
CDR3 DNA: TGTGCCAGCAGTCCCTATAGACCAGGGTTAAGGGTAAATCAGCCCCAGCATTTT

D gene: -
J gene: TRBJ2-7
clone size: -
V gene: TRBV6-5
CDR3 protein: CASRKGDEQYF
CDR3 DNA: TGTGCCAGCAGAAAGGGGGACGAGCAGTACTTC

D gene: -
J gene: TRBJ1-5
clone size: -
V gene: TRBV7-9
CDR3 protein: CASSSGTFAPQHF
CDR3 DNA: TGTGCCAGCAGCTCCGGGACCTTCGCCCCCCAGCATTTT

D gene: -
J gene: TRBJ1-2
clone size: -
V gene: TRBV7-8
CDR3 protein: CASSLAQGPGYTF
CDR3 DNA: TGTGCCAGCAGCTTAGCGCAGGGGCCCGGCTACACCTTC

D gene: -
J gene: TRBJ2-6
clone size: -
V gene: TRBV7-3
CDR3 protein: CASSPGAGANVLTF
CDR3 DNA: TGTGCCAGCAGCCCGGGGGCTGGGGCCAACGTCCTGACTTTC

D gene: TRBD2
J gene: TRBJ2-5
clone size: -
V gene: TRBV6-5
CDR3 protein: CASSSVAGGWETQYF
CDR3 DNA: TGTGCCAGCAGTTCCGTGGCGGGGGGTTGGGAGACCCAGTACTTC

D gene: TRBD2
J gene: TRBJ2-1
clone size: -
V gene: TRBV4-1
CDR3 protein: CASSQAETGGSGVYEQFF
CDR3 DNA: TGCGCCAGCAGCCAAGCTGAGACGGGTGGTAGCGGGGTTTATGAGCAGTTCTTC

D gene: -
J gene: TRBJ2-6
clone size: -
V gene: TRBV7-3
CDR3 protein: CASSEVGGISGANVLTF
CDR3 DNA: TGTGCCAGCAGCGAAGTGGGGGGAATCTCTGGGGCCAACGTCCTGACTTTC

D gene: -
J gene: TRBJ1-1
clone size: -
V gene: TRBV19
CDR3 protein: CASRVTNTEAFF
CDR3 DNA: TGTGCCAGTAGGGTAACGAACACTGAAGCTTTCTTT

D gene: -
J gene: TRBJ1-6
clone size: -
V gene: TRBV5-8
CDR3 protein: CASSFRGASSYNSPLHF
CDR3 DNA: TGTGCCAGCAGCTTCCGGGGGGCTAGCTCCTATAATTCACCCCTCCACTTT

D gene: -
J gene: TRBJ1-1
clone size: -
V gene: TRBV1
CDR3 protein: CTSSQDRGSEAFF
CDR3 DNA: TGCACCAGCAGCCAAGACAGGGGATCTGAAGCTTTCTTT

D gene: TRBD1
J gene: TRBJ1-5
clone size: -
V gene: TRBV10-3
CDR3 protein: CAISPTGNAGQPQHF
CDR3 DNA: TGTGCCATCAGTCCGACAGGGAACGCTGGTCAGCCCCAGCATTTT

D gene: -
J gene: TRBJ2-7
clone size: -
V gene: TRBV5-1
CDR3 protein: CASSLARAASYEQYF
CDR3 DNA: TGCGCCAGCAGCTTAGCCCGGGCCGCCAGCTACGAGCAGTACTTC

D gene: -
J gene: TRBJ1-2
clone size: -
V gene: TRBV7-9
CDR3 protein: CASSTSTPNYGYTF
CDR3 DNA: TGTGCCAGCAGCACCTCGACACCGAACTATGGCTACACCTTC

D gene: TRBD2
J gene: TRBJ2-1
clone size: -
V gene: TRBV4-3
CDR3 protein: CASSQDGRGGVEQFF
CDR3 DNA: TGCGCCAGCAGCCAAGATGGCCGCGGGGGGGTTGAGCAGTTCTTC

D gene: -
J gene: TRBJ1-2
clone size: few
V gene: TRBV19
CDR3 protein: CASSIPGSYGYTF
CDR3 DNA: TGTGCCAGTAGTATCCCCGGCTCCTATGGCTACACCTTC

D gene: -
J gene: TRBJ1-6
clone size: -
V gene: TRBV10-3
CDR3 protein: CAIQTTVRNSPLHF
CDR3 DNA: TGTGCCATCCAAACAACCGTTAGAAATTCACCCCTCCACTTT

D gene: TRBD1
J gene: TRBJ1-6
clone size: -
V gene: TRBV19
CDR3 protein: CASSPRRGQGYSPLHF
CDR3 DNA: TGTGCCAGTAGTCCTCGTCGGGGACAGGGTTATTCACCCCTCCACTTT

D gene: -
J gene: TRBJ1-6
clone size: -
V gene: TRBV30
CDR3 protein: CAWRLRGGSPLHF
CDR3 DNA: TGTGCCTGGAGATTACGAGGGGGGTCACCCCTCCACTTT

D gene: -
J gene: TRBJ2-3
clone size: -
V gene: TRBV6-6
CDR3 protein: CASSYGQGGGDTQYF
CDR3 DNA: TGTGCCAGCAGTTACGGGCAGGGGGGCGGAGATACGCAGTATTTT

D gene: -
J gene: TRBJ1-1
clone size: -
V gene: TRBV12-3/TRBV12-4
CDR3 protein: CASSLMRNTEAFF
CDR3 DNA: TGTGCCAGCAGTTTGATGAGAAACACTGAAGCTTTCTTT

D gene: -
J gene: TRBJ1-6
clone size: -
V gene: TRBV25-1
CDR3 protein: CASSEWRSPLHF
CDR3 DNA: TGTGCCAGCAGTGAATGGAGGTCACCCCTCCACTTT

D gene: -
J gene: TRBJ2-1
clone size: -
V gene: TRBV14
CDR3 protein: CASSQDQNNEQFF
CDR3 DNA: TGTGCCAGCAGCCAAGATCAGAACAATGAGCAGTTCTTC

D gene: -
J gene: TRBJ1-2
clone size: -
V gene: TRBV28
CDR3 protein: CASSLPGGIGSLYGYTF
CDR3 DNA: TGTGCCAGCAGTTTGCCGGGGGGCATCGGTTCTTTGTATGGCTACACCTTC

D gene: TRBD1
J gene: TRBJ1-6
clone size: -
V gene: TRBV28
CDR3 protein: CASSPGGVYSPLHF
CDR3 DNA: TGTGCCAGCAGCCCAGGGGGGGTCTATTCACCCCTCCACTTT

D gene: -
J gene: TRBJ2-5
clone size: -
V gene: TRBV19
CDR3 protein: CASSTQGGETQYF
CDR3 DNA: TGTGCCAGTAGTACCCAGGGGGGAGAGACCCAGTACTTC

D gene: TRBD2
J gene: TRBJ2-1
clone size: -
V gene: TRBV7-3
CDR3 protein: CASSFSGRYEQFF
CDR3 DNA: TGTGCCAGCAGCTTTAGCGGGCGCTATGAGCAGTTCTTC

D gene: -
J gene: TRBJ2-1
clone size: -
V gene: TRBV4-2
CDR3 protein: CASSQDRGDTEQFF
CDR3 DNA: TGTGCCAGCAGCCAAGATAGGGGGGACACTGAGCAGTTCTTC